This record concerns one T cell receptor beta chain sequence. What it binds is unknown. Trimming at V came to 7 bases and at J to 3 bases, leaving 6 bases not matched to a gene. CDR3 length equals 14 residues. In germline, CDR1 is MDHEN, CDR2 SYDVKM. The sample belongs to a study of Ad26.COV2.S vaccination and SARS-CoV-2 variants. General observations from the study: In vaccinated individuals, spike-specific CD8+ and CD4+ T cell responses reportedly displayed substantial breadth.

Using immunoSEQ multiplex PCR, the repertoire was profiled, and TCRdb retains in-frame clones only, with some absent. The repertoire holds 400,000 to 500,000 clones, with approximately 88% as singletons. Treatment in this sample: roughly 19 received Ad26.COV2.S at low or high dose, single or two shots; 5 received placebo; per-sample allocation not given. The samples date from day 63 after the first vaccine or placebo injection. The source of this sequence is a person aged 18-65 years who received the Ad26.COV2.S COVID-19 vaccine or a placebo. The sequenced sample was peripheral blood, obtained in a trial of Ad26.COV2.S vaccine versus placebo. The J gene is TRBJ2-3, the V gene TRBV28; 8 bases are shared with TRBD2. CDR3 DNA: TGTGCCAGCAAACGGGGGGGCGGGACAGATACGCAGTATTTT. Amino acid sequence: CASKRGGGTDTQYF.